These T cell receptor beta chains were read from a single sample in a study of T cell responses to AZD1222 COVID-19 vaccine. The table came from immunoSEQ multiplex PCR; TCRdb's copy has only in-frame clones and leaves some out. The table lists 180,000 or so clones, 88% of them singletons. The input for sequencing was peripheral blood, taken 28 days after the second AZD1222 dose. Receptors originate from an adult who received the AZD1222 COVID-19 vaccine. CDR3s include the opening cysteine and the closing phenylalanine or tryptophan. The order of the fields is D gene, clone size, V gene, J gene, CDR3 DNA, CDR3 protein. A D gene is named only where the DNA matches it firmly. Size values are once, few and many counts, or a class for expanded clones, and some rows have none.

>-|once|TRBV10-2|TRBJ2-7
TGCGCCAGCAGTGAGGTTGGGCCGGAGCAGTACTTC
CASSEVGPEQYF
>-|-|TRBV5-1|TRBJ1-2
TGCGCCAGCAGCTTTGGCAGGCCGGACTATGGCTACACCTTC
CASSFGRPDYGYTF
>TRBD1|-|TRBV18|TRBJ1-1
TGTGCCAGCTCACCCATAACAGGGGAGAACACTGAAGCTTTCTTT
CASSPITGENTEAFF
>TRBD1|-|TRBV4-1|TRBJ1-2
TGCGCCAGCAGCCCAACAGGGGGGGTTGACTACACCTTC
CASSPTGGVDYTF
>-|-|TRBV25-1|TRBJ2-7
TGTGCCAGCAGTGAATACGAGCAGTACTTC
CASSEYEQYF
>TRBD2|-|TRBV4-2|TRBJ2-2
TGTGCCAGCACCGCTTCCGGGGGGGGGCAGGTCACCGGGGAGCTGTTTTTT
CASTASGGGQVTGELFF
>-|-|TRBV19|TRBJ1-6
TGTGCCAGTAGCGCCGAGGACAGTAATAATTCACCCCTCCACTTT
CASSAEDSNNSPLHF
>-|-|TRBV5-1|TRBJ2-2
TGCGCCAGCAGCTTGGCAATTAGCGGACTCACCGGGGAGCTGTTTTTT
CASSLAISGLTGELFF
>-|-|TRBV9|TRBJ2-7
TGTGCCAGCAGCCCACCCGGTGGGTCCCCCGGCGCAGAGCAGTACTTC
CASSPPGGSPGAEQYF
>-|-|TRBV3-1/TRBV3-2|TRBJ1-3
TGTGCCAGCAGCCAAGATCTTCAGCGAAACACCATATATTTT
CASSQDLQRNTIYF
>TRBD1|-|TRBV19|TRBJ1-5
TGTGCCAGTAGGCAGACAGGGGACAATCAGCCCCAGCATTTT
CASRQTGDNQPQHF
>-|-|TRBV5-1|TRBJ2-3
TGCGCCAGCAGCTTTCCGGGAGTAGATACGCAGTATTTT
CASSFPGVDTQYF
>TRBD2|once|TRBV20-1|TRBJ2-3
TGCAGTGCTAGTTGGGCTAGCGGGAGGCGAGATACGCAGTATTTT
CSASWASGRRDTQYF
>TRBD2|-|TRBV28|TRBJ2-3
TGTGCCACCTCGGGGGGTACGCAGTATTTT
CATSGGTQYF
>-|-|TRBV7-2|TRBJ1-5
TGTGCCAGCAGCCATGGTAGCAATCAGCCCCAGCATTTT
CASSHGSNQPQHF
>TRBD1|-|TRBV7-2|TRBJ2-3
TGTGCCAGCAGCTCACCGGGACAGGGGGCGTCAGATACGCAGTATTTT
CASSSPGQGASDTQYF
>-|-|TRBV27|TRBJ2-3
TGTGCCAGCAGTTGGAACAGGGTACCCCCATTCACAGATACGCAGTATTTT
CASSWNRVPPFTDTQYF
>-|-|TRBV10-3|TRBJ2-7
TGTGCCCCAGCCTACGAGCAGTACTTC
CAPAYEQYF
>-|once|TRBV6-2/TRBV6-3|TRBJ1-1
TGTGCCAGCAACCCTTATTTACAGGGGAACACTGAAGCTTTCTTT
CASNPYLQGNTEAFF
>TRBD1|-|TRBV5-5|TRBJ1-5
TGTGCCAGCAGTCTTACAGGGGGCGATAGCAATCAGCCCCAGCATTTT
CASSLTGGDSNQPQHF
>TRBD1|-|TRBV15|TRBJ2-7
TGTGCCACCAATCCAGGACAGGGCGATGGTGAGCAGTACTTC
CATNPGQGDGEQYF
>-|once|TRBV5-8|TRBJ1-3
TGTGCCAGCAGCTTAGGGGCCCGCTCTGGAAACACCATATATTTT
CASSLGARSGNTIYF
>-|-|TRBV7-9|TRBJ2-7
TGTGCCAGCAGCCCCCCCGGGGAGGTCCACGAGCAGTACTTC
CASSPPGEVHEQYF
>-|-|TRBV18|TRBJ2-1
TGTGCCAGCTCACCAGGATGGGGCTCCTACAATGAGCAGTTCTTC
CASSPGWGSYNEQFF
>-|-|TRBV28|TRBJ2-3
TGTGCCAGCAGTTTGGGCCCTAGCACAGATACGCAGTATTTT
CASSLGPSTDTQYF
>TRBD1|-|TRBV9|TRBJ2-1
TGTGCCAGCAGCGGACGCTCTGGGACAGGGGTTTACAATGAGCAGTTCTTC
CASSGRSGTGVYNEQFF
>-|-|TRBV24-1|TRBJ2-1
TGTGCCACCAGTGATTTGCGGGGATCCAATGAGCAGTTCTTC
CATSDLRGSNEQFF
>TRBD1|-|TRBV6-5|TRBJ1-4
TGTGCCAGCAGTTACTCCCGGACAGGTCGGGAAAAACTGTTTTTT
CASSYSRTGREKLFF
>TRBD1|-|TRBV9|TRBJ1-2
TGTGCCAGCAGCGAAACCCAGGGGGGCTATGGCTACACCTTC
CASSETQGGYGYTF
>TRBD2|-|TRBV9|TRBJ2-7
TGTGCCAGCAGCGTGGTGGGAGGGTCCTACGAGCAGTACTTC
CASSVVGGSYEQYF
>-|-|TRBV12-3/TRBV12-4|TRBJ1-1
TGTGCCAGCAGTTTCTGGCAGAACACTGAAGCTTTCTTT
CASSFWQNTEAFF
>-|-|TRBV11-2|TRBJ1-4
TGTGCCAGCAGCTTAGGGTTCGAAAAACTGTTTTTT
CASSLGFEKLFF
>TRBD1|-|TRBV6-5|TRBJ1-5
TGTGCCAGCAGTTACACGACAGGGGGCGATCAGCCCCAGCATTTT
CASSYTTGGDQPQHF
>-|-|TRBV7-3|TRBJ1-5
TGTGCCAGCAGCTTATCGGGCAATCAGCCCCAGCATTTT
CASSLSGNQPQHF
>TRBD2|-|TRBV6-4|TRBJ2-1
TGTGCCAGCGCCCAAGATAGCGGGAGTAGAAATGAGCAGTTCTTC
CASAQDSGSRNEQFF
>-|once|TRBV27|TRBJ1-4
TGTGCCAGCAGCCTGAGCACGGGGGGTGAAAAACTGTTTTTT
CASSLSTGGEKLFF
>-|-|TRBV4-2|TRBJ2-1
TGTGCCAGCAGCCGAGAACTAGAGAGGGGCGACAATGAGCAGTTCTTC
CASSRELERGDNEQFF
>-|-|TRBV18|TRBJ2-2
TGTGCCAGCTCACCCGGATCTAACACCGGGGAGCTGTTTTTT
CASSPGSNTGELFF
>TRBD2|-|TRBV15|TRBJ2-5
TGTGCCACCAGCACCGGGGGGGCCGGGACCCAGTACTTC
CATSTGGAGTQYF
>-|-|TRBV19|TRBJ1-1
TGTGCCAGTAGTACCTATACCGGGGAAGGAGCTTTCTTT
CASSTYTGEGAFF
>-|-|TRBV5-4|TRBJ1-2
TGTGCCAGCAGCGCGGACAGAAACTATGGCTACACCTTC
CASSADRNYGYTF
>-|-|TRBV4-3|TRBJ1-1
TGCGCCAGCAGCCAAGTTTTGACTGAAGCTTTCTTT
CASSQVLTEAFF
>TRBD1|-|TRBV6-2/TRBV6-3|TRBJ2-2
TGTGCCAGCAGCCAGGGGGCAAGGACCGGGGAGCTGTTTTTT
CASSQGARTGELFF
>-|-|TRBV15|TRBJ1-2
TGTGCCACCAGCAGAGACGACAGTACTGGCTACACCTTC
CATSRDDSTGYTF
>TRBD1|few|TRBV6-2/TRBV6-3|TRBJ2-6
TGTGCCAGCAGTGGGACAGGGGGCTCTGGGGCCAACGTCCTGACTTTC
CASSGTGGSGANVLTF